This T cell receptor beta chain was obtained from a study of blood T cell repertoires in COVID-19. Study details: T cells, B-cell-depleted T cells, or PBMCs provided the cDNA or gDNA that served as material.

A remark on this clone: The sample contains more than one DNA sequence encoding this CDR3.

Using immunoSEQ multiplex PCR, the repertoire was profiled, and TCRdb retains in-frame clones only, with some absent. The data show some 450,000 clones, 80% to 90% seen once. This CDR3 has 16 residues. Germline V CDR1 and CDR2: KGHSH, LQKENI. With 3 bases clipped from V and 1 base from J, the junction kept 5 bases outside the gene matches. Seattle patients were enrolled during active infection and followed longitudinally. V gene TRBV18 combines with J gene TRBJ2-1, with 8 bases lining up with TRBD2. The receptor's source is a man aged 18-30 years with COVID-19, enrolled during active disease. Material for sequencing was peripheral blood. CDR3 region: CASSPGAGGSYNEQFF. The CDR3 coding sequence is TGTGCCAGCTCACCCGGGGCGGGAGGATCCTACAATGAGCAGTTCTTC. Drawing the rest from reference TRBV18 and TRBJ2-1, the complete variable domain is NAGVMQNPRHLVRRRGQEARLRCSPMKGHSHVYWYRQLPEEGLKFMVYLQKENIIDESGMPKERFSAEFPKEGPSILRIQQVVRGDSAAYFCASSPGAGGSYNEQFFGPGTRLTVL.